The 27 T cell receptor beta chains below all came from one sample that was sequenced in a study of CD4 T cells in relation to SARS-CoV-2 and coronaviruses. Their cognate antigens are unknown. Only in-frame clones appear in the TCRdb table, and some are missing; sequencing was by immunoSEQ multiplex PCR. Among about 25,000 clones, over 70% were seen once, and the ten largest hold 10% to 15%. The unexposed donors gave CD4+ T cells in about 2010-2019, prior to COVID-19. The cells were cultured for about 10 days before CD4+ T cells were isolated. Source material: CD4+ T cells from PBMCs, cultured in vitro. These receptor sequences come from a human donor in good health.

This clone occurred once. V usage is TRBV19 and J usage is TRBJ1-5; no reliable D call. V gave up 6 bases and J gave up 2 bases, with 8 bases separating them. There are 13 residues in the CDR3. Germline values: CDR1 LNHDA, CDR2 SQIVND (reference sequence). This CDR3 is CASSVEGNQPQHF. The CDR3 nucleotides are TGTGCCAGTAGCGTGGAGGGCAATCAGCCCCAGCATTTT.

The chain joins TRBV30 to TRBJ1-1, with TRBD1 as a possible D gene (6 bases). CDR1 GTSNPN and CDR2 SVGIG come from the germline V gene (reference sequence). V shed 3 bases and J shed 3 bases, with 14 bases lying between them. The CDR3 covers 14 residues. The CDR3 sequence is CAWSSQGLDTEAFF. The CDR3 coding sequence is TGTGCCTGGAGCTCTCAGGGGCTGGACACTGAAGCTTTCTTT.

The CDR3 coding sequence is TGTGCCAGCAGTCCGCTACGATCGAGCCGGGGCCCAGATACGCAGTATTTT. Amino acid sequence: CASSPLRSSRGPDTQYF. V is TRBV27 and J is TRBJ2-3, with D possibly being TRBD1 or TRBD2 (5 bases each). The CDR3 length is 17 residues. Germline CDR1 and CDR2: MNHEY and SMNVEV (reference sequence). Between the trimmed V and J ends, which lost 5 bases and 4 bases, there was a span of 22 bases.

This clone has more than one count but fewer than ten. The V and J genes are TRBV7-7 and TRBJ2-5; the D gene is possibly TRBD1 (6 bases). Trimming removed 4 bases from V and 1 base from J, with 10 bases in between. The CDR3 consists of 14 residues. Per germline, CDR1 SSHAT and CDR2 FNYEAQ (reference sequence). The CDR3 DNA reads TGTGCCAGCAGCTCACAGGGCCCCCAAGAGACCCAGTACTTC. This encodes CASSSQGPQETQYF.

In the case of this clone: One end of the junction does not line up with germline, which may come from a read error. The chain carries TRBV7-2 and TRBJ2-6; 11 bases are a match to TRBD1. The CDR3 contains 17 residues. The V gene's germline CDR1 is SGHTA and CDR2 FQGNSA. CDR3 coding DNA: TGTGCCAGCAGCGGTGGGACAGGGGGTGGTGGGACCAACGTCCTGACTTTC. Its translation: CASSGGTGGGGTNVLTF.

This clone was counted a single time. The chain's CDR3 is CASSLWDSYEQYF. CDR3 coding DNA: TGTGCCAGCAGTTTGTGGGACAGCTACGAGCAGTACTTC. The V gene is TRBV27, the J gene TRBJ2-7, with 7 positions matching TRBD1. This CDR3 comprises 13 residues. J gave up 3 bases and V 3 bases, and 2 bases lay outside the gene matches. Germline CDR1 and CDR2: MNHEY and SMNVEV (reference sequence).

The V gene is TRBV6-5, the J gene TRBJ1-1; D may be TRBD1 (5 bases). The CDR3 length is 14 residues. Germline CDR1 reads MNHEY; CDR2 reads SVGAGI. Trimming took 6 bases from V and 6 from J, leaving 17 bases between them. As DNA, the CDR3 is TGTGCCAGCAGCCAAATGACAGCAACCCCTGAAGCTTTCTTT. Translating gives CASSQMTATPEAFF.

The chain recombines TRBV25-1 with TRBJ1-6; no definite D call. The CDR3 loop spans 15 amino acids. The germline V and J ends were trimmed by 1 base and 0 bases, with 4 bases remaining between them. Germline CDR1 MGHDK, CDR2 SYGVNS. Here the CDR3 reads CASSESSSYNSPLHF. The CDR3, as DNA: TGTGCCAGCAGTGAATCTAGCTCCTATAATTCACCCCTCCACTTT.

This clone was seen a few times. This rearrangement joins TRBV2 to TRBJ1-2, with a possible D match to TRBD1 (6 bases). V was pared by 5 bases and J by 0 bases, with 10 bases between. The length of the CDR3 is 14 residues. Germline values: CDR1 SNHLY, CDR2 FYNNEI. The CDR3 protein is CASSIQGANYGYTF. The CDR3 DNA is TGTGCCAGCAGTATACAGGGTGCTAACTATGGCTACACCTTC. Full variable domain (outside the CDR3, taken from reference TRBV2 and TRBJ1-2): EPEVTQTPSHQVTQMGQEVILRCVPISNHLYFYWYRQILGQKVEFLVSFYNNEISEKSEIFDDQFSVERPDGSNFTLKIRSTKLEDSAMYFCASSIQGANYGYTFGSGTRLTVV.

This chain links TRBV7-2 with TRBJ2-3, with D perhaps matching TRBD2 (6 bases). Germline V lookup: CDR1 SGHTA, CDR2 FQGNSA. The CDR3 totals 14 residues. The ends were cut back, 4 bases at V and 10 bases at J, with 18 bases in the middle. The CDR3 region is CASSSTTGVRAQYF. The DNA of the CDR3 is TGTGCCAGCAGCTCCACCACGGGGGTCCGGGCGCAGTATTTT.

The chain employs TRBV7-2 and TRBJ1-6; D is unresolved. Germline CDR1 and CDR2: SGHTA and FQGNSA. The ends were cut back, 5 bases at V and 6 bases at J, with 17 bases in the middle. CDR3 length: 16 amino acids. The CDR3 DNA sequence: TGTGCCAGCAGCCCCTCGGCCGCGGCGGGTAATTCACCCCTCCACTTT. Its protein product is CASSPSAAAGNSPLHF.

This clone was detected once. This chain connects TRBV5-6 to TRBJ2-2, with TRBD2 identical over 15 bases. V was clipped by 7 bases and J by 6 bases; unmatched bases: 4. The CDR3 runs to 15 residues. Per the germline V gene, CDR1 is SGHDT and CDR2 is YYEEEE. The CDR3 spells CASGGLAGGPGELFF. In nucleotides, the CDR3 is TGTGCCAGCGGCGGACTAGCGGGAGGGCCCGGGGAGCTGTTTTTT.

The rearrangement joins TRBV7-2 to TRBJ1-5; 9 bases agree with TRBD1. The trim removed 4 bases at V and 9 bases at J, leaving 10 bases unmatched. CDR1 and CDR2 (germline): SGHTA, FQGNSA. This CDR3 comprises 15 residues. The CDR3 DNA is TGTGCCAGCAGCTGGGACAGGGAGCTCCTGGGGCCCCAGCATTTT. It codes for CASSWDRELLGPQHF.

The rearrangement links TRBV19 to TRBJ2-1; 7 bases are shared with TRBD1. The ends lost 4 bases at V and 2 bases at J; junction bases unmatched: 5. The CDR3 is made up of 15 amino acids. CDR1 is LNHDA and CDR2 is SQIVND in the germline V gene (reference sequence). The CDR3 protein is CASSTGQATYNEQFF. Written as DNA, the CDR3 is TGTGCCAGTAGTACCGGACAGGCCACCTACAATGAGCAGTTCTTC. The full variable domain, rest sourced from reference TRBV19 and TRBJ2-1, is DGGITQSPKYLFRKEGQNVTLSCEQNLNHDAMYWYRQDPGQGLRLIYYSQIVNDFQKGDIAEGYSVSREKKESFPLTVTSAQKNPTAFYLCASSTGQATYNEQFFGPGTRLTVL.

This chain joins TRBV29-1 and TRBJ1-1, with D maybe TRBD1 (5 bases). CDR3 size: 13 residues. The germline V gene has CDR1 SQVTM and CDR2 ANQGSEA. With 3 bases removed from V and 2 bases from J, the gap between germline ends came to 10 bases. The CDR3 sequence is CSVDGGGNTEAFF. The CDR3 DNA reads TGCAGCGTTGACGGGGGGGGTAACACTGAAGCTTTCTTT.

The rearrangement links TRBV7-2 to TRBJ2-3; D is unresolved. Trimming removed 4 bases at V and 2 bases at J, with 13 bases between. The germline V gene encodes CDR1 SGHTA and CDR2 FQGNSA. This CDR3 spans 15 amino acids. CDR3 loop: CASSSALRSTDTQYF. The CDR3 coding sequence is TGTGCCAGCAGCTCCGCCTTACGGTCCACAGATACGCAGTATTTT.

The chain employs TRBV18 and TRBJ1-1, with TRBD1 matching over 7 bases. CDR3 length: 11 amino acids. The germline V gene has CDR1 KGHSH and CDR2 LQKENI. V shed 6 bases, J shed 8 bases, and the junction held 3 bases outside the gene matches. Here the CDR3 reads CASSRQGEAFF. The CDR3 DNA reads as TGTGCCAGCTCCCGACAGGGCGAAGCTTTCTTT. The variable domain in full, completed from reference TRBV18 and TRBJ1-1, reads NAGVMQNPRHLVRRRGQEARLRCSPMKGHSHVYWYRQLPEEGLKFMVYLQKENIIDESGMPKERFSAEFPKEGPSILRIQQVVRGDSAAYFCASSRQGEAFFGQGTRLTVV.

This clone occurred once. This sequence joins TRBV5-1 and TRBJ2-6, with D perhaps TRBD2 (6 bases). The V gene lost 7 bases and the J gene lost 2 bases, with 19 bases spanning the gap. The CDR3 contains 17 residues. The V gene's germline CDR1 is SGHRS and CDR2 YFSETQ. The CDR3, as DNA: TGCGCCAGCCGGAGGGTAGCGCCCGGGGCTGGGGCCAACGTCCTGACTTTC. Translated: CASRRVAPGAGANVLTF.

The rearrangement joins TRBV10-1 to TRBJ2-7; TRBD1 is a possible D gene (5 bases). This CDR3 spans 17 amino acids. Looked up from germline, CDR1 is WNHNN and CDR2 is SYGVQD (reference sequence). V lost 9 bases, J lost 3 bases, and 27 bases lay in between. Here the CDR3 DNA reads TGCGCCAGTTCGAATTACGACCTCGGACATGGTTGCTACGAGCAGTACTTC. It encodes CASSNYDLGHGCYEQYF.

This rearrangement joins TRBV3-1 (or the pseudogene TRBV3-2) to TRBJ2-7; 13 positions match TRBD2. The CDR3 consists of 17 residues. V was clipped by 6 bases and J by 12 bases; unmatched bases: 20. Germline V gives CDR1 LGHDT, CDR2 YNNKEL (reference sequence). The CDR3 loop is CASRAGLAGVIGTRGYF. As DNA, the CDR3 is TGTGCCAGCAGAGCCGGACTAGCGGGAGTTATTGGTACCAGGGGGTACTTC.

The chain combines TRBV10-2 with TRBJ2-7, with TRBD1 matching over 10 bases. The germline V gene encodes CDR1 WSHSY and CDR2 SAAADI. This CDR3 contains 15 residues. Trimming removed 5 bases from V and 4 bases from J; junction bases left unmatched: 8. As DNA, the CDR3 is TGCGCCAGCAGTCGGGCGGGACAGGGGTCGTACGAGCAGTACTTC. Translation gives CASSRAGQGSYEQYF.

The chain employs TRBV10-3 and TRBJ1-1; D perhaps matches TRBD1 (6 bases). This CDR3 has 12 residues. V shed 10 bases and J shed 6 bases, with 15 bases lying between them. Germline V lookup: CDR1 ENHRY, CDR2 SYGVKD. In DNA form, the CDR3 reads TGTGCCACCCAACAGGGAGAAGCTGAAGCTTTCTTT. It is translated as CATQQGEAEAFF.

CDR3 nucleotides: TGTGCCAGCAGTTTTAATGGGGAGACCCAGTACTTC. Its translation: CASSFNGETQYF. The chain carries TRBV27 and TRBJ2-5; D is undetermined. The CDR3 has 12 amino acids. V was clipped by 3 bases and J by 5 bases, with 7 bases between them. Germline V CDR1 and CDR2: MNHEY, SMNVEV (reference sequence).

The count of this clone is one. The chain is built from TRBV3-1 (or the pseudogene TRBV3-2) and TRBJ2-3; TRBD2 matches at 13 bases. CDR1 LGHDT and CDR2 YNNKEL come from the germline V gene (reference sequence). With 4 bases clipped from V and 2 bases from J, the junction kept 6 bases outside the gene matches. The CDR3 sequence is 17 residues long. The CDR3 DNA reads as TGTGCCAGCAGCCGGTCCGGACTAGCGGGGGCCACAGATACGCAGTATTTT. Translation gives CASSRSGLAGATDTQYF.

The J gene is TRBJ1-6, the V gene TRBV7-2; 7 nucleotides agree with TRBD1. J was trimmed by 4 bases and V by 5 bases; bases with no gene match: 17. The CDR3 spans 19 residues. Germline V CDR1 and CDR2: SGHTA, FQGNSA. The CDR3 protein is CASSPGIRQGGIYNSPLHF. In DNA form, the CDR3 reads TGTGCCAGCAGCCCGGGTATCCGCCAAGGGGGCATTTATAATTCACCCCTCCACTTT.

The V gene is TRBV6-2 or TRBV6-3, the J gene TRBJ1-1; TRBD1 aligns across 8 bases. V shed 5 bases and J 1 base; nucleotides not matched to a gene: 6. This CDR3 comprises 15 residues. Germline-derived CDR1 and CDR2 are MNHEY and SVGEGT. CDR3 sequence (DNA): TGTGCCAGCAGTCCCCAGGGGGCCCGGAACACTGAAGCTTTCTTT. Protein sequence: CASSPQGARNTEAFF.

This chain connects TRBV21-1 to TRBJ2-1; the table calls TRBD2, which could not be checked here. TRBV21-1 has pseudogene status. CDR3 length: 15 residues. Here the CDR3 DNA reads TGTGCCAGCAGCGCGAGCGGGAGGGCCCGCGGTGAGCAGTTCTTC. Residues: CASSASGRARGEQFF.